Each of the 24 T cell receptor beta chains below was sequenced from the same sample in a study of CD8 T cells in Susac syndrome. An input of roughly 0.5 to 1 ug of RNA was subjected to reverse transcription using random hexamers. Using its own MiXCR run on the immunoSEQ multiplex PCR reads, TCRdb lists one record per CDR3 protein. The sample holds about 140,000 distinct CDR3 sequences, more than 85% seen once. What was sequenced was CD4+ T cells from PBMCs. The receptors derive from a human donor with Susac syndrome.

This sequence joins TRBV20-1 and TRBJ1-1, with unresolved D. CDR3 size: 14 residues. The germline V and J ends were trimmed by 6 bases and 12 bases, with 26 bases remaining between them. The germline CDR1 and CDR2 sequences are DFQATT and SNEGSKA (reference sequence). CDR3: CSASSTNQQYRPFF. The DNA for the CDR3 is TGCAGTGCGAGCTCAACAAATCAACAGTATAGGCCTTTCTTT.

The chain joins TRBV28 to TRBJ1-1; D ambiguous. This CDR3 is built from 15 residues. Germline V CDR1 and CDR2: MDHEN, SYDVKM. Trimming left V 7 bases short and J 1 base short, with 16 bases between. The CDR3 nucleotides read TGTGCCAGCATTCTGGGCTCGGTGGGGAACACTGAAGCTTTCTTT. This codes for CASILGSVGNTEAFF.

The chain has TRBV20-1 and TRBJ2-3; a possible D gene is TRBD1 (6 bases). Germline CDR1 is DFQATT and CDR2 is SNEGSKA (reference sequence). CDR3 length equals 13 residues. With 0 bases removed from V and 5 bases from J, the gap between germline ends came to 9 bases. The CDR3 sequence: CSAREIRGDTQYF. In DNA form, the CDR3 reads TGCAGTGCTAGAGAAATCAGGGGAGATACGCAGTATTTT.

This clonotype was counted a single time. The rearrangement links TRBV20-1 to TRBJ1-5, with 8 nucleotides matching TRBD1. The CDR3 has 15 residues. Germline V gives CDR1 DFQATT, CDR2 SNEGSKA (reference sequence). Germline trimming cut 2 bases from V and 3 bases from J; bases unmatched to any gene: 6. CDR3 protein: CSARKGQGDNQPQHF. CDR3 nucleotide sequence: TGCAGTGCTAGAAAAGGACAGGGAGACAATCAGCCCCAGCATTTT.

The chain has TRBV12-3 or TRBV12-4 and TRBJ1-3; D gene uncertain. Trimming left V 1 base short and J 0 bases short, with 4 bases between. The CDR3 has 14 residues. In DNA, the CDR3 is TGTGCCAGCAGTTTAGGGTTCTCTGGAAACACCATATATTTT. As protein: CASSLGFSGNTIYF.

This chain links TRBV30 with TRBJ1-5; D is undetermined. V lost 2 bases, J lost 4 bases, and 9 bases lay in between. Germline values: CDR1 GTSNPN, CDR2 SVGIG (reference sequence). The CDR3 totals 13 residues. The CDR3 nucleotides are TGTGCCTGGAGTAAGCGAGCTAATCAGCCCCAGCATTTT. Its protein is CAWSKRANQPQHF.

DNA of the CDR3: TGCAGTGCTCAAGGACGGGCCTACGAGCAGTACTTC. Translated, it gives CSAQGRAYEQYF. The V and J genes are TRBV20-1 and TRBJ2-7; D uncertain. The CDR3 has 12 residues. CDR1 is DFQATT and CDR2 is SNEGSKA in the germline V gene (reference sequence). Trimming left V 5 bases short and J 2 bases short, with 10 bases between.

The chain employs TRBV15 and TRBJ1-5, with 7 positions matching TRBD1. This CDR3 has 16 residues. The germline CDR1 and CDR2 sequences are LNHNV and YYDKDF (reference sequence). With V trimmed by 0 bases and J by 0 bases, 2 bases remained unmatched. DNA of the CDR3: TGTGCCACCAGCAGAGAGGACAGGACTAGCAATCAGCCCCAGCATTTT. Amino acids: CATSREDRTSNQPQHF.

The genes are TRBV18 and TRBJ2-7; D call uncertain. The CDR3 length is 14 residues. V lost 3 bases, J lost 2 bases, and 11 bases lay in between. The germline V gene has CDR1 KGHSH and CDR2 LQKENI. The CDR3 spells CASSPNRATYEQYF. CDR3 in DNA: TGTGCCAGCTCACCGAACAGAGCGACCTACGAGCAGTACTTC.

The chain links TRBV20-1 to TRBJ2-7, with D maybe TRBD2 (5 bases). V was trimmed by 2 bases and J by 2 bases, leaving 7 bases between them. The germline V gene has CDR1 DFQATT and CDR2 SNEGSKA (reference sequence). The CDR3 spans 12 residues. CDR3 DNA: TGCAGTGCTAGATTGGAGGCCTACGAGCAGTACTTC. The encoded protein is CSARLEAYEQYF.

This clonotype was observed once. The CDR3 bases are TGTGCCAGCAGCTTACAGGTGACAGGGACCGAGCAGTACTTC. It translates to CASSLQVTGTEQYF. The chain is built from TRBV7-6 and TRBJ2-7; 7 bases are a match to TRBD1. The CDR3 consists of 14 residues. Trimming took 2 bases from V and 6 from J; bases not matched to a gene: 7. CDR1 and CDR2 from the germline V gene are SGHVS and FNYEAQ.

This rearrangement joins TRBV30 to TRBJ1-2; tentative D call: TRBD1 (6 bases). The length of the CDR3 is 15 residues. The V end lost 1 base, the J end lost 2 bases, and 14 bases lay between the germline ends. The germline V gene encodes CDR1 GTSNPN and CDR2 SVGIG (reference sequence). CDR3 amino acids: CAWSAGRGLNYGYTF. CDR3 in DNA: TGTGCCTGGAGTGCTGGTCGGGGGCTGAACTATGGCTACACCTTC. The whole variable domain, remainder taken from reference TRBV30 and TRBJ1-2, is SQTIHQWPATLVQPVGSPLSLECTVEGTSNPNLYWYRQAAGRGLQLLFYSVGIGQISSEVPQNLSASRPQDRQFILSSKKLLLSDSGFYLCAWSAGRGLNYGYTFGSGTRLTVV.

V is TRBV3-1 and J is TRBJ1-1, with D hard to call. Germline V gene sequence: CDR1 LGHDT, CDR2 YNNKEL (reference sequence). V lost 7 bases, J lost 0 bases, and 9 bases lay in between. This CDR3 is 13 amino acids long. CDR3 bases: TGTGCCAGCACCGGAGACTTGAACACTGAAGCTTTCTTT. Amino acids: CASTGDLNTEAFF.

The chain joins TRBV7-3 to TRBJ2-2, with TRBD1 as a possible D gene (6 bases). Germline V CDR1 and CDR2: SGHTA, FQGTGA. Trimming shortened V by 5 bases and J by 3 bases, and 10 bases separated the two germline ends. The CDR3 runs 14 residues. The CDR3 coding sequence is TGTGCCAGCAGCGCACAGGGTTACACCGGGGAGCTGTTTTTT. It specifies CASSAQGYTGELFF.

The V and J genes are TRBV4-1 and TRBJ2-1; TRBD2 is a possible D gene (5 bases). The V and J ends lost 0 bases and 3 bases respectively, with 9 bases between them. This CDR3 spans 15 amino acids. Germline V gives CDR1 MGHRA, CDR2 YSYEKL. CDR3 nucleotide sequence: TGCGCCAGCAGCCAAGACCCCCGGGACTACAATGAGCAGTTCTTC. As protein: CASSQDPRDYNEQFF.

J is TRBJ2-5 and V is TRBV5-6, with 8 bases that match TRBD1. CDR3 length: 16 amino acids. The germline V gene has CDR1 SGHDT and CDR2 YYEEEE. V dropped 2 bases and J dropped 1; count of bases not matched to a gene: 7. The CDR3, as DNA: TGTGCCAGCAGCTTCGGACAGGGTAATGGCCAAGAGACCCAGTACTTC. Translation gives CASSFGQGNGQETQYF.

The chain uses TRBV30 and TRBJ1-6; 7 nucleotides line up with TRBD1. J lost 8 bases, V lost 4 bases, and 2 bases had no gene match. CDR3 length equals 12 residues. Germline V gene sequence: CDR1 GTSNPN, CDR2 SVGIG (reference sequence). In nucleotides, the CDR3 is TGTGCCTGGACCAGGGGGTATTCACCCCTCCACTTT. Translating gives CAWTRGYSPLHF.

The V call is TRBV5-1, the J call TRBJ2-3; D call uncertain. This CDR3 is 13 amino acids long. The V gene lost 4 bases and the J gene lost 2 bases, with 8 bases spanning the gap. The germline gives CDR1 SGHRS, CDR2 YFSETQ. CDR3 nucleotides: TGCGCCAGCAGCGGCACTGCCACAGATACGCAGTATTTT. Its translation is CASSGTATDTQYF.

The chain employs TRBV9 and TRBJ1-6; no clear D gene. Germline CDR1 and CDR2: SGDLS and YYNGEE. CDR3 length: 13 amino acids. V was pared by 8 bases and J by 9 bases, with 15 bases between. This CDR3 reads CASSLGFGSPLHF. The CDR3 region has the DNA TGTGCCAGTTCGCTAGGATTTGGTTCACCCCTCCACTTT.

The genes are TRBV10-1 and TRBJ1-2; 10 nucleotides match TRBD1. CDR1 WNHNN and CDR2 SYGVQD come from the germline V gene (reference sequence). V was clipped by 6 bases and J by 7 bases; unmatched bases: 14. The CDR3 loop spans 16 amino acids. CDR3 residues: CASRGPGTGELRGYTF. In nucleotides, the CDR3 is TGCGCCAGCAGGGGTCCCGGGACAGGGGAACTACGTGGCTACACCTTC.

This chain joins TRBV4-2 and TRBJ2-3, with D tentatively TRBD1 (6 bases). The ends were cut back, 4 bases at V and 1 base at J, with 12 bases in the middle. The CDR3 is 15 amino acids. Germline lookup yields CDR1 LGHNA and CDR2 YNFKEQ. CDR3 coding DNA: TGTGCCAGCAGCCCTGGACAGACCGGCACAGATACGCAGTATTTT. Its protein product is CASSPGQTGTDTQYF.

The CDR3 DNA follows: TGCAGTGCTAGAACCCTACGCCCAGCGGGCGGCTCCTACAATGAGCAGTTCTTC. Protein product: CSARTLRPAGGSYNEQFF. The chain combines TRBV20-1 with TRBJ2-1; tentative D call: TRBD2 (6 bases). CDR3 length equals 18 residues. Germline V gives CDR1 DFQATT, CDR2 SNEGSKA (reference sequence). Trimming removed 2 bases at V and 0 bases at J, with 20 bases between.

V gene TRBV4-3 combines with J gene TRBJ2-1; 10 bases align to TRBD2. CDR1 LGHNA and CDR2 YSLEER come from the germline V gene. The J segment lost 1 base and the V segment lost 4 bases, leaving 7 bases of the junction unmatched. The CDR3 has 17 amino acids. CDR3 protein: CASSLGLAVTSYNEQFF. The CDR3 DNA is TGCGCCAGCAGCCTCGGACTAGCGGTAACTTCCTACAATGAGCAGTTCTTC.

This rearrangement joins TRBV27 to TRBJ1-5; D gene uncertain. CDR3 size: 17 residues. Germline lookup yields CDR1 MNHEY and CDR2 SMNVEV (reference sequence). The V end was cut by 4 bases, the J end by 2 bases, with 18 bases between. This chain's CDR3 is CASSSASMGLGNQPQHF. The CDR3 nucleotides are TGTGCCAGCAGTTCGGCAAGTATGGGGTTGGGCAATCAGCCCCAGCATTTT.